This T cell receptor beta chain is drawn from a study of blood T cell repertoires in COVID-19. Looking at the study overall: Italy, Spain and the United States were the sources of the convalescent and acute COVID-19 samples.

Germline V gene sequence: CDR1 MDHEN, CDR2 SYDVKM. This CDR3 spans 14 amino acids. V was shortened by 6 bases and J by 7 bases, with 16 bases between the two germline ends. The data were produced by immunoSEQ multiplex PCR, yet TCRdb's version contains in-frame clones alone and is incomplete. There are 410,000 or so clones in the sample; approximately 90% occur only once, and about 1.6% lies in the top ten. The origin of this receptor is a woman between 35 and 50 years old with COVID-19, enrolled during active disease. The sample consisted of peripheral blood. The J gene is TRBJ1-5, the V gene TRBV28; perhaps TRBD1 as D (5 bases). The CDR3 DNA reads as TGTGCCAGCAGGGTGGGGCAGGGTTGGCAGCCCCAGCATTTT. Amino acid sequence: CASRVGQGWQPQHF. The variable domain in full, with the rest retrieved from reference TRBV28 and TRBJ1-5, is DVKVTQSSRYLVKRTGEKVFLECVQDMDHENMFWYRQDPGLGLRLIYFSYDVKMKEKGDIPEGYSVSREKKERFSLILESASTNQTSMYLCASRVGQGWQPQHFGDGTRLSIL.